These 19 T cell receptor beta chains share one sample of origin, sequenced in a study of OX40 agonist ivuxolimab in advanced cancers. The assay was immunoSEQ multiplex PCR, and TCRdb's table has in-frame clones only and misses some. The table has some 64,000 clones, roughly 89% seen once. Sequenced here: CD4+ or CD8+ T cells sorted from blood, sampled in a trial of the OX40 agonist ivuxolimab. Every receptor here comes from an adult with an advanced solid tumor such as melanoma, head and neck, liver or kidney cancer.

V gene TRBV7-3 combines with J gene TRBJ2-5; D remains unclear. Germline V gene sequence: CDR1 SGHTA, CDR2 FQGTGA. V was cut by 5 bases and J by 4 bases, with 11 bases left in between. The CDR3 has 13 amino acids. The chain's CDR3 is CASSKGILETQYF. CDR3 nucleotide sequence: TGTGCCAGCAGCAAAGGGATTTTAGAGACCCAGTACTTC.

The V gene is TRBV5-1, the J gene TRBJ1-3; TRBD1 aligns across 9 bases. Germline CDR1 is SGHRS and CDR2 is YFSETQ. The CDR3 covers 16 residues. The J segment lost 0 bases and the V segment lost 4 bases, leaving 5 bases of the junction unmatched. The CDR3 loop is CASSRTGAASGNTIYF. CDR3 DNA sequence: TGCGCCAGCAGCCGGACAGGGGCCGCCTCTGGAAACACCATATATTTT.

The chain employs TRBV28 and TRBJ1-1; D gene unclear. Germline assignment: CDR1 MDHEN and CDR2 SYDVKM. The CDR3 totals 11 residues. Trimming cost V 3 bases and J 8 bases, with 7 bases left between them. CDR3 bases: TGTGCCAGCAGTTTTAAGGGAGAAGCTTTCTTT. Encoded protein: CASSFKGEAFF.

This clone occurred once. The gene calls are TRBV5-8 and TRBJ2-6; unclear D gene. CDR3 length equals 13 residues. Trimming shortened V by 4 bases and J by 4 bases, and 6 bases separated the two germline ends. CDR1 is SGHTS and CDR2 is YDEGEE in the germline V gene. CDR3 residues: CASSPSGANVLTF. The CDR3 DNA sequence: TGTGCCAGCAGCCCGTCCGGGGCCAACGTCCTGACTTTC.

This clone was seen a single time. This CDR3 reads CASIQQGAGNTIYF. CDR3 nucleotides: TGTGCCAGCATCCAACAGGGTGCTGGAAACACCATATATTTT. This chain joins TRBV2 and TRBJ1-3, with a tentative D call TRBD1 (6 bases). The V and J ends lost 7 bases and 2 bases respectively, with 12 bases between them. This CDR3 spans 14 amino acids. Per the germline V gene, CDR1 is SNHLY and CDR2 is FYNNEI.

The chain recombines TRBV6-5 with TRBJ2-7; D is unresolved. CDR1 and CDR2 (germline): MNHEY, SVGAGI. This CDR3 contains 15 residues. Trimming took 2 bases from V and 6 from J, leaving 17 bases between them. The CDR3 DNA follows: TGTGCCAGCAGTTACGATGTGGCAGTCGAAACCGAGCAGTACTTC. Translating gives CASSYDVAVETEQYF.

V and J are TRBV6-5 and TRBJ1-5; a weak D match, TRBD1 (5 bases). Trimming stripped 4 bases from V and 9 bases from J, with 16 bases between. Germline CDR1 reads MNHEY; CDR2 reads SVGAGI. The CDR3 loop spans 14 amino acids. The DNA for the CDR3 is TGTGCCAGCAGTTCCCGTGGGGGAAGTGCGCCCCAGCATTTT. It yields the protein CASSSRGGSAPQHF.

This clone was detected once. V usage is TRBV10-3 and J usage is TRBJ2-7, with D uncertain. Germline V gene data show CDR1 as ENHRY and CDR2 as SYGVKD. The CDR3 length is 13 residues. V was clipped by 11 bases and J by 5 bases, with 19 bases between them. The CDR3 region has the DNA TGTGCCGCGACCCGCAGTCCACGGGACGAGCAGTACTTC. Its translation: CAATRSPRDEQYF.

The rearrangement uses TRBV7-3 and TRBJ2-1; D is unresolved. V lost 0 bases and J lost 7, with 7 bases in between. CDR1 is SGHTA and CDR2 is FQGTGA in the germline V gene. The CDR3 length is 13 residues. In nucleotides, the CDR3 is TGTGCCAGCAGCTTAACATGGGGTAATGAGCAGTTCTTC. It yields the protein CASSLTWGNEQFF.

The chain has TRBV10-2 and TRBJ2-7; no clear D. V shed 6 bases and J shed 3 bases, with 6 bases lying between them. The V gene's germline CDR1 is WSHSY and CDR2 SAAADI. The CDR3 sequence is 11 residues long. CDR3 sequence reads: CASSASYEQYF. The DNA for the CDR3 is TGCGCCAGCAGCGCAAGCTACGAGCAGTACTTC.

This sequence joins TRBV27 and TRBJ2-7, with D possibly matching TRBD1 (6 bases). The V end was cut by 6 bases, the J end by 1 base, with 10 bases between. Looked up from germline, CDR1 is MNHEY and CDR2 is SMNVEV (reference sequence). CDR3 length: 13 residues. The CDR3 protein is CASSRRGSYEQYF. CDR3 bases: TGTGCCAGCAGCCGAAGGGGGTCCTACGAGCAGTACTTC.

The V call is TRBV5-4, the J call TRBJ2-7; tentatively, D is TRBD1 or TRBD2 (5 bases each). The germline V gene has CDR1 SGHNT and CDR2 YYREEE (reference sequence). The V end was cut by 0 bases, the J end by 5 bases, with 12 bases between. This CDR3 has 14 residues. CDR3 loop: CASSLVGTFDEQYF. In DNA form, the CDR3 reads TGTGCCAGCAGCTTGGTTGGGACCTTCGACGAGCAGTACTTC.

The chain combines TRBV6-1 with TRBJ2-7, with TRBD1 as a possible D gene (6 bases). Germline values: CDR1 MNHNS, CDR2 SASEGT. The CDR3 length is 11 residues. The ends were cut back, 6 bases at V and 4 bases at J, with 7 bases in the middle. Written as DNA, the CDR3 is TGTGCCAGCAGGGACAGTTACGAGCAGTACTTC. Translation: CASRDSYEQYF.

The rearrangement uses TRBV27 and TRBJ1-6, with 7 bases aligning to TRBD1. Trimming removed 5 bases from V and 7 bases from J; junction bases left unmatched: 8. The germline gives CDR1 MNHEY, CDR2 SMNVEV (reference sequence). The CDR3 loop spans 15 amino acids. DNA of the CDR3: TGTGCCAGCAGTATTGGACAGGTTGTGAATTCACCCCTCCACTTT. It codes for CASSIGQVVNSPLHF.

This chain joins TRBV18 and TRBJ2-5; 7 bases line up with TRBD2. The CDR3 runs to 18 residues. V shed 6 bases and J 2 bases; nucleotides not matched to a gene: 18. CDR1 and CDR2 from the germline V gene are KGHSH and LQKENI. The CDR3 spells CASSLLVGGRGLQETQYF. DNA for the CDR3: TGTGCCAGCTCCCTTCTGGTTGGCGGGAGAGGTCTTCAAGAGACCCAGTACTTC. The whole variable domain, filled in from reference TRBV18 and TRBJ2-5, reads NAGVMQNPRHLVRRRGQEARLRCSPMKGHSHVYWYRQLPEEGLKFMVYLQKENIIDESGMPKERFSAEFPKEGPSILRIQQVVRGDSAAYFCASSLLVGGRGLQETQYFGPGTRLLVL.

A single count supports this clone. The chain is built from TRBV28 and TRBJ1-3; D perhaps matches TRBD1 (5 bases). The CDR3 has 15 residues. Germline V CDR1 and CDR2: MDHEN, SYDVKM. The V and J ends lost 6 bases and 0 bases respectively, with 12 bases between them. The CDR3: CASRGRAISGNTIYF. CDR3 in DNA: TGTGCCAGCAGGGGCAGGGCCATCTCTGGAAACACCATATATTTT.

The rearrangement links TRBV5-4 to TRBJ2-3; D possibly matches TRBD1 or TRBD2 (6 bases each). CDR1 and CDR2 (germline): SGHNT, YYREEE (reference sequence). CDR3 length: 15 amino acids. Trimming removed 4 bases from V and 0 bases from J, with 12 bases in between. CDR3 residues: CASSPRGPSTDTQYF. As DNA, the CDR3 is TGTGCCAGCAGCCCCCGGGGGCCTAGCACAGATACGCAGTATTTT.

The rearrangement uses TRBV7-8 and TRBJ1-2; D is uncertain. The germline gives CDR1 SGHVS, CDR2 FQNEAQ. This CDR3 spans 15 amino acids. Trimming took off 0 bases at V and 6 bases at J, with 14 bases between the two ends. The CDR3 coding sequence is TGTGCCAGCAGCTTAGCTGCATCGATTCGGGATGGCTACACCTTC. Its translation is CASSLAASIRDGYTF.

V and J are TRBV28 and TRBJ2-1, with 7 positions matching TRBD2. The CDR3 runs to 16 residues. With V trimmed by 6 bases and J by 5 bases, 13 bases remained unmatched. From germline, CDR1 is MDHEN and CDR2 SYDVKM. In DNA, the CDR3 is TGTGCCAGCAGCCTAACCCTAGCGGACGGGAACAATGAGCAGTTCTTC. Encoded protein: CASSLTLADGNNEQFF. Combining the CDR3 with reference TRBV28 and TRBJ2-1 gives the whole variable domain DVKVTQSSRYLVKRTGEKVFLECVQDMDHENMFWYRQDPGLGLRLIYFSYDVKMKEKGDIPEGYSVSREKKERFSLILESASTNQTSMYLCASSLTLADGNNEQFFGPGTRLTVL.